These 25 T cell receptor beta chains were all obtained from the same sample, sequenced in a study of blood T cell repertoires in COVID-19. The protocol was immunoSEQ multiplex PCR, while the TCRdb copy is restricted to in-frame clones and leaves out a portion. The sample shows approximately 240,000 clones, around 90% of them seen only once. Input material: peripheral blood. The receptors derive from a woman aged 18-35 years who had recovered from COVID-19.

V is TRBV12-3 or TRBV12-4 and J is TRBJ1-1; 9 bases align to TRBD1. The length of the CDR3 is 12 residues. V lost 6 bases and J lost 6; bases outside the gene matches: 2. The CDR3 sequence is CASRGQGPEAFF. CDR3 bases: TGTGCCAGCAGGGGACAGGGCCCTGAAGCTTTCTTT.

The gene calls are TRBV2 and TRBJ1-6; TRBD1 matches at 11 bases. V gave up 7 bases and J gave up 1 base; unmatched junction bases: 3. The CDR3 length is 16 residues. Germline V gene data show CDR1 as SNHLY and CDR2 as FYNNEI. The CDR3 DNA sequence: TGTGCCAGCACTCGGGACAGGGGGTCCTATAATTCACCCCTCCACTTT. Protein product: CASTRDRGSYNSPLHF.

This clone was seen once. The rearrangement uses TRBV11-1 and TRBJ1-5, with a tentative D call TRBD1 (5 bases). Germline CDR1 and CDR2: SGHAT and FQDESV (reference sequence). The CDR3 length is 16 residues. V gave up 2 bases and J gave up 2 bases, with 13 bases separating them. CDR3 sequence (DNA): TGTGCCAGCAGCTTAAATAAGGGAGGGGGCAATCAGCCCCAGCATTTT. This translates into CASSLNKGGGNQPQHF.

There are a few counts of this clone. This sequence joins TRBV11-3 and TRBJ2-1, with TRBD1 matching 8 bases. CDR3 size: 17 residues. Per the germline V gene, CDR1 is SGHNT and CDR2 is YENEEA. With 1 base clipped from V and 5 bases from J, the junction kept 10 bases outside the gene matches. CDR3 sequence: CASSLGLRTGTHNEQFF. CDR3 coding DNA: TGTGCCAGCAGCTTAGGATTGAGGACAGGGACCCACAATGAGCAGTTCTTC.

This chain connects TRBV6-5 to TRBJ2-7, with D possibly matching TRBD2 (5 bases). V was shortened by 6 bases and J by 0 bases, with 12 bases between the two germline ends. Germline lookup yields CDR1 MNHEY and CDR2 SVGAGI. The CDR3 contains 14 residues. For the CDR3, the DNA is TGTGCCAGCAGCACAAGCGGCTACTCCTACGAGCAGTACTTC. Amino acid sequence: CASSTSGYSYEQYF.

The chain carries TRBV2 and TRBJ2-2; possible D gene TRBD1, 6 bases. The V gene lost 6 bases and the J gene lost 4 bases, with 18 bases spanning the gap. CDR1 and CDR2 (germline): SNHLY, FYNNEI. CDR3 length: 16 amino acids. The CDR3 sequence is CASSETGFLSTGELFF. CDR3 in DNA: TGTGCCAGCAGCGAAACAGGGTTTCTGAGCACCGGGGAGCTGTTTTTT.

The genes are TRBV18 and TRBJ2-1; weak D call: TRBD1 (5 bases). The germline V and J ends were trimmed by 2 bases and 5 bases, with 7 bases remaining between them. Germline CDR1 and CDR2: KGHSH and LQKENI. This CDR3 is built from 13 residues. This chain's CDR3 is CASSPWGHNEQFF. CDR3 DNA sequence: TGTGCCAGCTCACCATGGGGCCACAATGAGCAGTTCTTC.

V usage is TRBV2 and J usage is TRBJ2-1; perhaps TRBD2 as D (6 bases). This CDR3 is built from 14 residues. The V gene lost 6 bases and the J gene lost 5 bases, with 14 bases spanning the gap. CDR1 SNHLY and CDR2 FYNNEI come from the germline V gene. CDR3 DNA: TGTGCCAGCAGGCGGACTATCTCAAACAATGAGCAGTTCTTC. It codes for CASRRTISNNEQFF.

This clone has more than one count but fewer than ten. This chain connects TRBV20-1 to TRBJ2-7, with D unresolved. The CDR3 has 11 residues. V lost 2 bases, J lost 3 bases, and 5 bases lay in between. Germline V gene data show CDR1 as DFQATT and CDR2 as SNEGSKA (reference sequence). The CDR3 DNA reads TGCAGTGCTAGAAAACTCTACGAGCAGTACTTC. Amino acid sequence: CSARKLYEQYF.

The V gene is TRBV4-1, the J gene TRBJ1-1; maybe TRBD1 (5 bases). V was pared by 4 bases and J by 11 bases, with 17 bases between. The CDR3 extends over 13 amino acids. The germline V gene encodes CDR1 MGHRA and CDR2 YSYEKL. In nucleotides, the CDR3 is TGCGCCAGCAGCCTTGGCCCGGGGGGGATCGCTTTCTTT. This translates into CASSLGPGGIAFF.

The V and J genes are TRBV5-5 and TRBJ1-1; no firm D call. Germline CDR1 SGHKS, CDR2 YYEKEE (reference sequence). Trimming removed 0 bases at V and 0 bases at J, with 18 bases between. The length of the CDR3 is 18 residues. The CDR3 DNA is TGTGCCAGCAGCTTGGAGGCGGGAATCCTTCTTATGAACACTGAAGCTTTCTTT. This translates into CASSLEAGILLMNTEAFF.

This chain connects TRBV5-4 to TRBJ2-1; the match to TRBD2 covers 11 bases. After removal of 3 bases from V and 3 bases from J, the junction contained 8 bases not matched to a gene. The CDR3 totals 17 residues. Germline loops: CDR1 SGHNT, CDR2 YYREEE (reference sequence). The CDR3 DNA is TGTGCCAGCAGCTATTCCATGACTAGCGGGAACTACAATGAGCAGTTCTTC. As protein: CASSYSMTSGNYNEQFF.

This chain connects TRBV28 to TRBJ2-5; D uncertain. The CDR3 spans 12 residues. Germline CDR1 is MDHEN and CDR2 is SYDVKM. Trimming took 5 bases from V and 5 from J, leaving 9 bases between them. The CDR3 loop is CASSQRVETQYF. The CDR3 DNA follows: TGTGCCAGCAGTCAACGGGTGGAGACCCAGTACTTC. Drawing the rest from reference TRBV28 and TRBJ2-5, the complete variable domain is DVKVTQSSRYLVKRTGEKVFLECVQDMDHENMFWYRQDPGLGLRLIYFSYDVKMKEKGDIPEGYSVSREKKERFSLILESASTNQTSMYLCASSQRVETQYFGPGTRLLVL.

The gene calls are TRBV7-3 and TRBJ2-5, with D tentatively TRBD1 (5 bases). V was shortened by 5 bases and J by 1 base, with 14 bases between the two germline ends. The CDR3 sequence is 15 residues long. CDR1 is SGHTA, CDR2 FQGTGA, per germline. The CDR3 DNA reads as TGTGCCAGCAGCCTAGGGGCGAGCCCCCAAGAGACCCAGTACTTC. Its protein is CASSLGASPQETQYF.

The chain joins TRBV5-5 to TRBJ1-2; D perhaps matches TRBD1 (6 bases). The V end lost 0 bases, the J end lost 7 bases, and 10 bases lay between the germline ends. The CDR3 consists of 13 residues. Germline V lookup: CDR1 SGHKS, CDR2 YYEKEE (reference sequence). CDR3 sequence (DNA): TGTGCCAGCAGCTTGGGTCGGGACACTGGCTACACCTTC. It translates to CASSLGRDTGYTF.

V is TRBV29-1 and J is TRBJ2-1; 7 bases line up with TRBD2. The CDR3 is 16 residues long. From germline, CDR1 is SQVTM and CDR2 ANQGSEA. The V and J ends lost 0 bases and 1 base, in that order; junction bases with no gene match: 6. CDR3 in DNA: TGCAGCGTTGAAGAGGGACGGGGGGAATCCTACAATGAGCAGTTCTTC. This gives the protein CSVEEGRGESYNEQFF.

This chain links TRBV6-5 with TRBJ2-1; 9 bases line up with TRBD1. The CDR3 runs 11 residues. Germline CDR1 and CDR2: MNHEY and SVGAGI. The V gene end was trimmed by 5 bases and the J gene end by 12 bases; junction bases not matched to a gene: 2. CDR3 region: CASSTGGVQFF. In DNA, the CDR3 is TGTGCCAGCAGTACAGGGGGCGTGCAGTTCTTC.

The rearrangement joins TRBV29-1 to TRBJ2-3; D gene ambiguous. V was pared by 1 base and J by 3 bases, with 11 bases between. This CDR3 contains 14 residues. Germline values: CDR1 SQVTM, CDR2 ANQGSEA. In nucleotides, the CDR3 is TGCAGCGTTGAAGCCAGCCGCGGAACAGATACGCAGTATTTT. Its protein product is CSVEASRGTDTQYF.

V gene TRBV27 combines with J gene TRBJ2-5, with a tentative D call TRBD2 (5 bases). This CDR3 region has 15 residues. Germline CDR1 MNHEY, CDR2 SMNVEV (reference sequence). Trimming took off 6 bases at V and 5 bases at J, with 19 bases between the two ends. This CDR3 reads CASSMRGLYGETQYF. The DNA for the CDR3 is TGTGCCAGCAGCATGCGAGGACTTTACGGCGAGACCCAGTACTTC.

This chain's CDR3 is CAWNRDRRGREAFF. The DNA of the CDR3 is TGTGCCTGGAATAGAGACAGGAGAGGGCGTGAAGCTTTCTTT. This sequence joins TRBV30 and TRBJ1-1, with TRBD1 as a possible D gene (6 bases). The CDR3 consists of 14 residues. Germline V gene data show CDR1 as GTSNPN and CDR2 as SVGIG (reference sequence). The V end lost 4 bases, the J end lost 7 bases, and 19 bases lay between the germline ends.

DNA for the CDR3: TGTGCCAGCAGCCAGGGACAGAATCAGCCCCAGCATTTT. Translated, it gives CASSQGQNQPQHF. The rearrangement links TRBV7-9 to TRBJ1-5; TRBD1 aligns across 7 bases. Germline V lookup: CDR1 SEHNR, CDR2 FQNEAQ (reference sequence). Trimming took 5 bases from V and 4 from J; bases not matched to a gene: 2. The CDR3 totals 13 residues.

Here the CDR3 DNA reads TGCGCCAGCAGGGACAGTAAGGGCACTGAAGCTTTCTTT. It specifies CASRDSKGTEAFF. The gene calls are TRBV10-1 and TRBJ1-1, with D possibly TRBD1 on 6 matching bases. This CDR3 has 13 residues. V was shortened by 6 bases and J by 4 bases, with 12 bases between the two germline ends. Germline CDR1 reads WNHNN; CDR2 reads SYGVQD (reference sequence).

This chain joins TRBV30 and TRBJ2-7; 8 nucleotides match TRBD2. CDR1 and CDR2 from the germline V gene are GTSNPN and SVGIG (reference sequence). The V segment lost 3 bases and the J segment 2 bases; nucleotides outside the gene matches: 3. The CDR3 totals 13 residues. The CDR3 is CAWRLAAAYEQYF. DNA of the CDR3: TGTGCCTGGAGACTAGCGGCTGCCTACGAGCAGTACTTC.

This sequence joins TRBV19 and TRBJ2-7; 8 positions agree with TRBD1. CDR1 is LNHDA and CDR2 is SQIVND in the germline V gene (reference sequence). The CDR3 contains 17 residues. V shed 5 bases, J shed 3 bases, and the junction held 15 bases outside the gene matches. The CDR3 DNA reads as TGTGCCAGTAGTCCCCTACTCCCGGGACAGGACAACTACGAGCAGTACTTC. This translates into CASSPLLPGQDNYEQYF.

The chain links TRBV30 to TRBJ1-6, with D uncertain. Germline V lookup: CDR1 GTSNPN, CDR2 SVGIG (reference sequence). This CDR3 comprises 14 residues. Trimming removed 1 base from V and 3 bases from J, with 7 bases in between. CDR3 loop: CAWSETGYNSPLHF. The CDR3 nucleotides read TGTGCCTGGAGTGAAACTGGCTATAATTCACCCCTCCACTTT.